This T cell receptor beta chain emerged from a study of T cells in tumors after PD-1 blockade (dated by TCRdb to between 2018 and 2021). Study-wide context: Patients with prior checkpoint blockade, systemic immunosuppressant use, or recent radiotherapy or other anti-cancer therapy within 4 weeks were excluded. Ongoing daily vismodegib 150 mg was also given to a subset of patients during anti-PD-1 treatment. Tumor samples averaged 26,066 TCR templates (range roughly 550-99,264) and 6,000 to 7,000 unique clonotypes, about 18-fold deeper than single-cell TCR sequencing. The study performed paired single-cell RNA and TCR sequencing on site-matched tumors from BCC or SCC patients before and after anti-PD-1 therapy. Clinical response was assessed using RECIST version 1.1. The full study reports these points: Clonal replacement appeared only between pre- and post-treatment samples, not between two pre-treatment samples, arguing against biopsy timing or location artifacts. Where the novel T cell clones came from was not determined, and possible sources could include lymphoid organs or rare unexpanded clones inside the tumor or in the tumor periphery. Approximately 38% of tumor TCR clonotypes were found in blood, and some novel exhausted tumor clones appeared in pre-treatment blood, suggesting peripheral recruitment. Exhausted CD8+ clones expanded after therapy were found to be mostly novel clonotypes undetected pre-treatment, suggesting clonal replacement rather than reinvigoration of pre-existing clones. In squamous cell carcinoma, around 50% of expanded exhausted clones were novel, compared with around 29% of other expanded CD8+ clones.

CDR1 and CDR2 were assigned from the germline V gene as SGHRS and YFSETQ. The CDR3 spans 12 residues, from the cysteine through the phenylalanine. CDR3 DNA only is kept here, 36 bases in frame from base 1. V drops 7 bases and J drops 7 bases, leaving 14 bases in between. Deep TCRbeta sequencing was performed with the immunoSEQ platform. On the authors' methods: Only productive rearrangements were exported from the immunoSEQ Analyzer for downstream analysis. A two-sided binomial test with a Bonferroni-corrected P below 0.01 was used to identify clones that significantly expanded or contracted between timepoints. T cell phenotypes were assigned to bulk TCRbeta clonotypes by matching to single-cell RNA+TCR-seq clones sharing the same TCRbeta sequence. Using bulk TCR sequencing data, clone enrichment in tumor was calculated by dividing a clone's tumor frequency by the same clone's PBMC frequency. TCRs were grouped by GLIPH into specificity groups, defined as clusters of distinct TCRs likely recognizing common antigens via shared CDR3 motifs. TCRdb obtained this table from immuneACCESS and retained in-frame rearrangements with V and J assigned. These tables miss some clones; where compared with another copy, unresolved V genes account for less than half of the shortfall, and the remainder is unexplained. That table furnishes V, J and clone size, whereas the DNA furnished D and trimming. The sample table lists 4,000 or so clones, 62% of them with a count of one. Of the sample, around 57% is held by the ten largest clones.

Notes on this clone: The target of this receptor is not known. Base qualities are not recorded, but no much larger clone differs from it by a single base.

Sample time point, as interpreted from the label and publication: after anti-PD-1 therapy. The tumor biopsies were site-matched, meaning the biopsies were taken from the same primary tumor before and after PD-1 blockade. Pembrolizumab 200 mg every 3 weeks or cemiplimab 350 mg every 2 weeks was administered to patients. Post-treatment squamous cell carcinoma samples were obtained on average 31 days after treatment start, capturing early T cell dynamics. For bulk TCRbeta sequencing, genomic DNA was extracted from tumor biopsies or peripheral blood, and input amounts ranged from about 616 ng to 6,500 ng. To detect rare clonotypes with greater sensitivity than single-cell TCR sequencing, bulk TCRbeta sequencing was done on the leftover biopsy material. Every patient was a poor candidate for surgical resection and had histologically proven advanced or metastatic basal or squamous cell carcinoma. Serial tumor biopsies were taken during anti-PD-1 treatment from the 4 patients comprising the squamous cell carcinoma cohort. Fresh biopsies came from the site of the primary tumor, and part of the tissue was kept in RNAlater for exome and bulk TCR sequencing.

The sample here was tumor tissue, taken after anti-PD-1 treatment. In this chain, TRBV5-1 is recombined with TRBJ1-2; TRBD1 is a possible D gene, resting on 5 matching bases. The receptor's source is a human donor with cutaneous squamous cell carcinoma. The CDR3 region has the sequence CASGGAGSGYTF. The nucleotide sequence is TGCGCCAGCGGTGGGGCAGGGTCTGGCTACACCTTC.